The 13 T cell receptor beta chains below come from one sample, sequenced in a study of cytomegalovirus exposure and HLA in healthy donors. Both 60 Vbeta primers and 13 Jbeta primers went into the PCR. Sequenced by immunoSEQ multiplex PCR; TCRdb stores in-frame clones only, minus some. The sample data list around 110,000 clones. Material for sequencing was PBMCs. The origin of the receptors is a man aged 25-45 years in good health and CMV-seronegative.

The chain recombines TRBV11-3 with TRBJ2-3; 12 bases are a match to TRBD2. Trimming took 4 bases from V and 0 from J; bases not matched to a gene: 2. Germline values: CDR1 SGHNT, CDR2 YENEEA. There are 16 residues in the CDR3. The CDR3 DNA sequence: TGTGCCAGCAGCTCAGGACTAGCGGGGAGCACAGATACGCAGTATTTT. Residues: CASSSGLAGSTDTQYF.

The chain recombines TRBV5-1 with TRBJ2-2, with 8 bases identical to TRBD1. Germline V lookup: CDR1 SGHRS, CDR2 YFSETQ. V shed 4 bases, J shed 6 bases, and the junction held 8 bases outside the gene matches. CDR3 length: 15 residues. This chain's CDR3 is CASSPGQAVPGELFF. The CDR3 DNA reads as TGCGCCAGCAGCCCGGGACAGGCGGTTCCCGGGGAGCTGTTTTTT.

The rearrangement joins TRBV7-9 to TRBJ2-4, with D maybe TRBD1 (7 bases). V lost 5 bases to trimming and J lost 1 base, with 15 bases between them. Per germline, CDR1 SEHNR and CDR2 FQNEAQ (reference sequence). This CDR3 contains 16 residues. CDR3: CASSPQGGLAKNIQYF. In DNA form, the CDR3 reads TGTGCCAGCAGCCCCCAGGGGGGATTGGCCAAAAACATTCAGTACTTC.

This chain uses TRBV7-9 with TRBJ1-1; D is unresolved. Per the germline V gene, CDR1 is SEHNR and CDR2 is FQNEAQ (reference sequence). The CDR3 runs to 13 residues. V was clipped by 5 bases and J by 2 bases, with 9 bases between them. The CDR3 here is CASSPEGNTEAFF. DNA for the CDR3: TGTGCCAGCAGCCCCGAGGGAAACACTGAAGCTTTCTTT.

This chain uses TRBV5-1 with TRBJ2-7, with D possibly TRBD1 on 6 matching bases. The V and J ends lost 5 bases and 1 base respectively, with 19 bases between them. Germline V gene sequence: CDR1 SGHRS, CDR2 YFSETQ. The CDR3 sequence is 16 residues long. The CDR3 here is CASRLDPPGASYEQYF. CDR3 DNA sequence: TGCGCCAGCAGGCTAGATCCCCCAGGGGCTTCCTACGAGCAGTACTTC.

The rearrangement uses TRBV30 and TRBJ2-2; 7 bases agree with TRBD2. Germline V gene sequence: CDR1 GTSNPN, CDR2 SVGIG (reference sequence). The CDR3 has 15 residues. V shed 4 bases, J shed 3 bases, and the junction held 8 bases outside the gene matches. CDR3 region: CAWKDGGKDTGELFF. CDR3 sequence (DNA): TGTGCCTGGAAGGACGGGGGGAAGGACACCGGGGAGCTGTTTTTT. The variable domain in full, completed from reference TRBV30 and TRBJ2-2, reads SQTIHQWPATLVQPVGSPLSLECTVEGTSNPNLYWYRQAAGRGLQLLFYSVGIGQISSEVPQNLSASRPQDRQFILSSKKLLLSDSGFYLCAWKDGGKDTGELFFGEGSRLTVL.

The rearrangement links TRBV7-9 to TRBJ2-7, with a possible D match to TRBD1 (5 bases). Germline V gives CDR1 SEHNR, CDR2 FQNEAQ (reference sequence). The CDR3 spans 15 residues. V shed 1 base and J shed 2 bases, with 12 bases lying between them. The CDR3 DNA is TGTGCCAGCAGCTTAGAACAGGCCCCTACCTACGAGCAGTACTTC. It encodes CASSLEQAPTYEQYF.

The chain joins TRBV5-1 to TRBJ1-6; D gene uncertain. V was shortened by 0 bases and J by 6 bases, with 10 bases between the two germline ends. The CDR3 runs to 15 residues. Germline V CDR1 and CDR2: SGHRS, YFSETQ. CDR3 in DNA: TGCGCCAGCAGCTTGGCGGGGTCGGGTAATTCACCCCTCCACTTT. Translating it yields CASSLAGSGNSPLHF.

The chain combines TRBV2 with TRBJ2-2; possibly TRBD2 for D (7 bases). Germline values: CDR1 SNHLY, CDR2 FYNNEI. The CDR3 totals 13 residues. V shed 7 bases and J shed 6 bases, with 12 bases lying between them. This chain's CDR3 is CASKGGGPGELFF. In DNA, the CDR3 is TGTGCCAGCAAAGGGGGGGGGCCCGGGGAGCTGTTTTTT.

The rearrangement joins TRBV5-1 to TRBJ2-1; D not certain. Trimming pared 5 bases from V and 4 bases from J, leaving 13 bases between. CDR1 and CDR2 from the germline V gene are SGHRS and YFSETQ. The CDR3 covers 14 residues. In DNA form, the CDR3 reads TGCGCCAGCAGATCAGCAGGCGATTACAATGAGCAGTTCTTC. Its translation is CASRSAGDYNEQFF.

The rearrangement joins TRBV14 to TRBJ2-1; 10 nucleotides match TRBD2. Losses at the gene ends were 6 bases for V and 8 bases for J; bases not matched to a gene: 10. The CDR3 sequence is 15 residues long. Germline lookup yields CDR1 SGHDN and CDR2 FVKESK. As DNA, the CDR3 is TGTGCCAGCAGAGAGTGGAGCGGGGGGGCCTATGAGCAGTTCTTC. Protein sequence: CASREWSGGAYEQFF.

V and J are TRBV6-5 and TRBJ2-5; 7 bases are a match to TRBD2. The CDR3 is 14 residues long. Germline V gene sequence: CDR1 MNHEY, CDR2 SVGAGI. The junction had 8 bases not matched to a gene; V was cut back by 5 bases and J by 5 bases. CDR3 region: CASSQLATEETQYF. The CDR3, as DNA: TGTGCCAGCAGTCAACTAGCGACTGAGGAGACCCAGTACTTC.

The chain combines TRBV9 with TRBJ1-3, with D possibly matching TRBD1 (5 bases). CDR3 length equals 15 residues. V was pared by 4 bases and J by 0 bases, with 11 bases between. CDR1 and CDR2 from the germline V gene are SGDLS and YYNGEE. CDR3 loop: CASSPTAFSGNTIYF. CDR3 nucleotides: TGTGCCAGCAGCCCGACAGCCTTCTCTGGAAACACCATATATTTT. Looking up the rest from reference TRBV9 and TRBJ1-3 gives the full variable domain: DSGVTQTPKHLITATGQRVTLRCSPRSGDLSVYWYQQSLDQGLQFLIQYYNGEERAKGNILERFSAQQFPDLHSELNLSSLELGDSALYFCASSPTAFSGNTIYFGEGSWLTVV.